The 30 T cell receptor beta chains reported below all come from one sample, sequenced in a study of a mutant IDH1 vaccine in newly diagnosed glioma. These TCRs' antigens remain unknown. TCRdb's table, derived via immunoSEQ multiplex PCR, lists solely in-frame clones and lacks some. The data show roughly 62,000 clones, with 89% seen just once and under 2% held by the top ten. The time point denotes: week 11, during vaccination. Topical imiquimod accompanied each vaccine dose, which consisted of 300 ug of mutant IDH1 20-mer peptide. Specimen: PBMCs, collected from a glioma patient whose treatment included an IDH1 peptide vaccine. The receptor source for this set is a man aged 40-49 years with glioma.

This clone was observed a single time. The genes are TRBV6-5 and TRBJ1-2; no firm D call. The germline V gene encodes CDR1 MNHEY and CDR2 SVGAGI. Trimming cost V 0 bases and J 11 bases, with 13 bases left between them. The CDR3 runs 13 residues. The CDR3, as DNA: TGTGCCAGCAGTTACTCGGGCTCCCCGGGGTACACCTTC. Protein product: CASSYSGSPGYTF.

The chain is built from TRBV6-1 and TRBJ2-7; TRBD1 or TRBD2 may be the D gene (5 bases each). CDR1 is MNHNS, CDR2 SASEGT, per germline. With 2 bases removed from V and 2 bases from J, the gap between germline ends came to 19 bases. The CDR3 consists of 17 residues. As DNA, the CDR3 is TGTGCCAGCAGTGAAAGTTTTTGGGACGGTACTACCTACGAGCAGTACTTC. This encodes CASSESFWDGTTYEQYF.

This clone turned up a few times. The rearrangement links TRBV28 to TRBJ1-2; the D is unclear. The CDR3 extends over 14 amino acids. Germline lookup yields CDR1 MDHEN and CDR2 SYDVKM. Trimming shortened V by 6 bases and J by 1 base, and 12 bases separated the two germline ends. The CDR3 reads CASRPIQFNYGYTF. CDR3 nucleotide sequence: TGTGCCAGCAGACCTATACAGTTTAACTATGGCTACACCTTC.

This clone appeared a few times. The V and J genes are TRBV6-5 and TRBJ1-6; 9 bases line up with TRBD1. The germline V gene has CDR1 MNHEY and CDR2 SVGAGI. V lost 5 bases and J lost 7; bases outside the gene matches: 6. This CDR3 region has 15 residues. The CDR3 bases are TGTGCCAGCAGTATCGGGACAGGGTTCAATTCACCCCTCCACTTT. Protein product: CASSIGTGFNSPLHF.

V is TRBV5-1 and J is TRBJ2-7; 9 bases map to TRBD1. The germline gives CDR1 SGHRS, CDR2 YFSETQ. V lost 5 bases and J lost 2; bases outside the gene matches: 2. CDR3 length equals 13 residues. The CDR3: CASRRTGAYEQYF. The DNA for the CDR3 is TGCGCCAGCAGAAGGACAGGGGCCTACGAGCAGTACTTC. The complete variable domain, with remaining parts taken from reference TRBV5-1 and TRBJ2-7, reads KAGVTQTPRYLIKTRGQQVTLSCSPISGHRSVSWYQQTPGQGLQFLFEYFSETQRNKGNFPGRFSGRQFSNSRSEMNVSTLELGDSALYLCASRRTGAYEQYFGPGTRLTVT.

The chain combines TRBV7-2 with TRBJ2-5; unclear D gene. Germline-derived CDR1 and CDR2 are SGHTA and FQGNSA. The V gene lost 11 bases and the J gene lost 7 bases, with 8 bases spanning the gap. The CDR3 length is 9 residues. The CDR3 DNA is TGTGCCCCCACCCGGACCCAGTACTTC. It encodes CAPTRTQYF.

The rearrangement joins TRBV27 to TRBJ1-2; tentative D call: TRBD1 (6 bases). This CDR3 contains 14 residues. Germline V gene lookup returns CDR1 MNHEY and CDR2 SMNVEV (reference sequence). V was trimmed by 3 bases and J by 2 bases, leaving 10 bases between them. The CDR3 here is CASSFSDRNYGYTF. The CDR3 DNA reads TGTGCCAGCAGTTTCTCCGACAGGAACTATGGCTACACCTTC.

V and J are TRBV5-6 and TRBJ2-1, with 9 bases identical to TRBD1. Germline CDR1 is SGHDT and CDR2 is YYEEEE. The CDR3 consists of 15 residues. The trim removed 1 base at V and 7 bases at J, leaving 6 bases unmatched. The CDR3 region has the DNA TGTGCCAGCAGCTTGACGCTGGACAGGGGTAATGAGCAGTTCTTC. It codes for CASSLTLDRGNEQFF.

The chain employs TRBV6-1 and TRBJ1-6; D remains unclear. CDR1 and CDR2 (germline): MNHNS, SASEGT. V lost 1 base and J lost 10, with 8 bases in between. CDR3 size: 13 residues. CDR3 sequence: CASSEGWGSPLHF. The CDR3 coding sequence is TGTGCCAGCAGTGAAGGTTGGGGATCACCCCTCCACTTT.

The V and J genes are TRBV28 and TRBJ2-7, with D tentatively TRBD1 (6 bases). The CDR3 has 13 residues. CDR1 and CDR2 from the germline V gene are MDHEN and SYDVKM. V lost 4 bases to trimming and J lost 3 bases, with 10 bases between them. The CDR3 coding sequence is TGTGCCAGCAGTTCCCCAGGGGACTACGAGCAGTACGTC. It is translated as CASSSPGDYEQYV.

This chain links TRBV4-1 with TRBJ2-5; TRBD2 aligns across 10 bases. CDR1 is MGHRA, CDR2 YSYEKL, per germline. With V trimmed by 1 base and J by 0 bases, 5 bases remained unmatched. CDR3 length: 17 amino acids. CDR3 sequence: CASSQGISGGHQETQYF. The CDR3 region has the DNA TGCGCCAGCAGCCAAGGGATTAGCGGGGGGCACCAAGAGACCCAGTACTTC.

The J gene is TRBJ2-1, the V gene TRBV6-4; no definite D call. V was shortened by 4 bases and J by 8 bases, with 15 bases between the two germline ends. The CDR3 spans 14 residues. Germline CDR1 is MRHNA and CDR2 is SNTAGT. CDR3 nucleotides: TGTGCCAGCAGTGTGGATAGGGCGGTGGATGAGCAGTTCTTC. This codes for CASSVDRAVDEQFF.

V and J are TRBV7-2 and TRBJ2-5, with 9 bases matching TRBD2. Germline trimming cut 5 bases from V and 2 bases from J; bases unmatched to any gene: 18. Per germline, CDR1 SGHTA and CDR2 FQGNSA. CDR3 length equals 19 residues. The CDR3 reads CASSQQPPTLAGIQETQYF. The DNA of the CDR3 is TGTGCCAGCAGCCAACAACCCCCAACCCTAGCGGGGATACAAGAGACCCAGTACTTC.

The V and J genes are TRBV4-1 and TRBJ2-2, with D tentatively TRBD1 (6 bases). CDR1 is MGHRA and CDR2 is YSYEKL in the germline V gene. The CDR3 runs to 15 residues. V dropped 4 bases and J dropped 7 bases, with 16 bases sitting between them. CDR3: CASSPSTGADGELFF. CDR3 DNA: TGCGCCAGCAGCCCCTCGACAGGAGCCGACGGGGAGCTGTTTTTT.

This sequence joins TRBV7-2 and TRBJ2-3; D could derive from TRBD1 or TRBD2 (7 bases each). There are 14 residues in the CDR3. Trimming removed 5 bases from V and 3 bases from J, with 12 bases in between. CDR1 is SGHTA and CDR2 is FQGNSA in the germline V gene. CDR3 bases: TGTGCCAGCAGCCCAGGGGGGGGGACAGATACGCAGTATTTT. Protein sequence: CASSPGGGTDTQYF.

The chain links TRBV7-9 to TRBJ1-6; D is possibly TRBD1 (6 bases). This CDR3 region has 16 residues. Trimming left V 4 bases short and J 7 bases short, with 17 bases between. Germline CDR1 is SEHNR and CDR2 is FQNEAQ (reference sequence). The CDR3: CASSSPSVGGNSPLHF. CDR3 DNA: TGTGCCAGCAGCTCCCCTAGCGTAGGGGGGAATTCACCCCTCCACTTT.

This clone was detected a few times. This chain joins TRBV6-6 and TRBJ1-3; no clear D gene. CDR1 MNHNY and CDR2 SVGAGI come from the germline V gene (reference sequence). Trimming pared 2 bases from V and 0 bases from J, leaving 11 bases between. The CDR3 is 16 amino acids. CDR3 amino acids: CASSYPTTGSGNTIYF. The CDR3 coding sequence is TGTGCCAGCAGTTACCCCACCACCGGCTCTGGAAACACCATATATTTT.

CDR3 region: CASSSGPYEQYF. CDR3 sequence (DNA): TGTGCCAGCAGTTCCGGGCCCTACGAGCAGTACTTC. The J gene is TRBJ2-7, the V gene TRBV28; D not certain. The ends were cut back, 4 bases at V and 2 bases at J, with 6 bases in the middle. The CDR3 spans 12 residues. Germline assignment: CDR1 MDHEN and CDR2 SYDVKM.

This clone was seen only once. This rearrangement joins TRBV5-1 to TRBJ2-3; D is possibly TRBD2 (6 bases). Germline V lookup: CDR1 SGHRS, CDR2 YFSETQ. This CDR3 has 16 amino acids. V lost 1 base, J lost 4 bases, and 16 bases lay in between. The CDR3 region is CASSLSIGGGSDTQYF. The CDR3 DNA reads TGCGCCAGCAGCTTGTCAATCGGTGGGGGGTCAGATACGCAGTATTTT.

The gene calls are TRBV5-1 and TRBJ2-5; 11 bases align to TRBD1. Germline CDR1 SGHRS, CDR2 YFSETQ. Germline trimming cut 5 bases from V and 4 bases from J; bases unmatched to any gene: 10. This CDR3 has 16 amino acids. This CDR3 reads CASRQPTGQGVETQYF. The CDR3 DNA follows: TGCGCCAGCAGACAACCGACGGGACAGGGGGTAGAGACCCAGTACTTC.

This chain connects TRBV6-1 to TRBJ2-3; no definite D call. Germline V gene data show CDR1 as MNHNS and CDR2 as SASEGT. Deletions cut 3 bases from V and 2 bases from J, with 9 bases between. The CDR3 has 14 amino acids. CDR3 amino acids: CASSDYSHTDTQYF. The CDR3 DNA sequence: TGTGCCAGCAGTGATTACAGCCACACAGATACGCAGTATTTT.

This sequence joins TRBV5-1 and TRBJ1-3; D might be TRBD1 (6 bases). Germline CDR1 and CDR2: SGHRS and YFSETQ. The V end was cut by 2 bases, the J end by 3 bases, with 12 bases between. The CDR3 is made up of 15 amino acids. CDR3 protein: CASSLMDSLGNTIYF. DNA for the CDR3: TGCGCCAGCAGCTTAATGGACAGCCTTGGAAACACCATATATTTT.

The chain employs TRBV27 and TRBJ2-7; 7 nucleotides match TRBD2. After removal of 6 bases from V and 2 bases from J, the junction contained 7 bases not matched to a gene. The CDR3 sequence is 14 residues long. Germline V gives CDR1 MNHEY, CDR2 SMNVEV (reference sequence). The CDR3 coding sequence is TGTGCCAGCAGCCCCTCGGGAGGACCCTACGAGCAGTACTTC. Its protein product is CASSPSGGPYEQYF.

J is TRBJ1-5 and V is TRBV15, with D unresolved. V was clipped by 4 bases and J by 3 bases, with 10 bases between them. Germline V gene lookup returns CDR1 LNHNV and CDR2 YYDKDF (reference sequence). The CDR3 sequence is 14 residues long. CDR3 in DNA: TGTGCCACCAGCAAGGGCAGGAACAATCAGCCCCAGCATTTT. Its protein is CATSKGRNNQPQHF.

The chain employs TRBV27 and TRBJ2-2; weak D call: TRBD2 (5 bases). V was clipped by 2 bases and J by 6 bases, with 10 bases between them. CDR3 size: 14 residues. From germline, CDR1 is MNHEY and CDR2 SMNVEV (reference sequence). CDR3 nucleotide sequence: TGTGCCAGCAGTTTAATATCCGGGGCCGGGGAGCTGTTTTTT. Amino acid sequence: CASSLISGAGELFF.

The rearrangement uses TRBV5-1 and TRBJ2-5; perhaps TRBD2 as D (5 bases). This CDR3 contains 13 residues. The germline V gene has CDR1 SGHRS and CDR2 YFSETQ. V dropped 4 bases and J dropped 5 bases, with 12 bases sitting between them. This chain's CDR3 is CASSIGSRETQYF. CDR3 sequence (DNA): TGCGCCAGCAGCATTGGGAGCAGGGAGACCCAGTACTTC.

The chain links TRBV25-1 to TRBJ2-5, with 7 nucleotides matching TRBD1. The CDR3 loop spans 15 amino acids. Germline CDR1 reads MGHDK; CDR2 reads SYGVNS. V was clipped by 3 bases and J by 1 base; unmatched bases: 5. DNA for the CDR3: TGTGCCAGCAGTGATTCCCGGGACAGCCAAGAGACCCAGTACTTC. Translated: CASSDSRDSQETQYF.

The chain combines TRBV11-2 with TRBJ1-1, with a weak D call TRBD1 (6 bases). Germline V CDR1 and CDR2: SGHAT, FQNNGV. V lost 0 bases to trimming and J lost 4 bases, with 18 bases between them. The CDR3 consists of 17 residues. CDR3 sequence reads: CASSLDPGGQLSTEAFF. As DNA, the CDR3 is TGTGCCAGCAGCTTAGACCCGGGGGGGCAGTTGAGCACTGAAGCTTTCTTT.

This clone has more than one count but fewer than ten. This chain connects TRBV11-2 to TRBJ2-2; weak D call: TRBD2 (5 bases). This CDR3 has 16 residues. Germline V CDR1 and CDR2: SGHAT, FQNNGV. With 5 bases removed from V and 3 bases from J, the gap between germline ends came to 16 bases. The chain's CDR3 is CASSGRLAPYTGELFF. Here the CDR3 DNA reads TGTGCCAGCAGCGGTCGGCTAGCACCTTACACCGGGGAGCTGTTTTTT.

The CDR3 is CASSLRGTGYIYEQYF. The DNA of the CDR3 is TGTGCCAGCAGCCTGAGGGGGACAGGGTATATCTACGAGCAGTACTTC. The chain recombines TRBV9 with TRBJ2-7, with TRBD1 identical over 9 bases. V dropped 4 bases and J dropped 3; count of bases not matched to a gene: 11. From germline, CDR1 is SGDLS and CDR2 YYNGEE. The CDR3 length is 16 residues.